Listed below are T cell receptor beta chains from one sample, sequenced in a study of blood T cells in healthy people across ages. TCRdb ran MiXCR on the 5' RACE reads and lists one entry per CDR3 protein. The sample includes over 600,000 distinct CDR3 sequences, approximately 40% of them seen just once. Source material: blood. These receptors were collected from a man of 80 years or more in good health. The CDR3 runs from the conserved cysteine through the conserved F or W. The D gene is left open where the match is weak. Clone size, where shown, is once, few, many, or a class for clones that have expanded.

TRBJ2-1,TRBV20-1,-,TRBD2,TGCAGTGCTCGGGACTACTACAATGAGCAGTTCTTC,CSARDYYNEQFF
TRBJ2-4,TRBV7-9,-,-,TGTGCCAGCAGCTTAGTGCTAGCGTTAGCCAAAAACATTCAGTACTTC,CASSLVLALAKNIQYF
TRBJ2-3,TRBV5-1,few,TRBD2,TGCGCCAGCAGCTCCCTAGCGGGAGGCACCGACACAGATACGCAGTATTTT,CASSSLAGGTDTDTQYF
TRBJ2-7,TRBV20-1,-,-,TGCAGTGCTAGGGGAGCGGTTGCCTACGAGCAGTACTTC,CSARGAVAYEQYF
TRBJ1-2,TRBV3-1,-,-,TGTGCCAGCGTGACATATTCCGGTGGCTACACCTTC,CASVTYSGGYTF
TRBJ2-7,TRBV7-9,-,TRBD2,TGTGCCAGCAGCTACCTGCCTGGACTAGCGGGAGGAGGAAATGAGCAGTACTTC,CASSYLPGLAGGGNEQYF
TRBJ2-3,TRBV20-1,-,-,TGCAGTGCTAAGCAAGGATGGGGCACAGATACGCAGTATTTT,CSAKQGWGTDTQYF
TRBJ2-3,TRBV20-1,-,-,TGCAGTGCTAGAGGGACGGGAGTGCTAGATACGCAGTATTTT,CSARGTGVLDTQYF
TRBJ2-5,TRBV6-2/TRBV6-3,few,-,TGTGCCAGCAGTTATGACCGAACTGGGCCAGAGACCCAGTACTTC,CASSYDRTGPETQYF
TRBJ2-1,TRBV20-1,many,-,TGCAGTGCTAGAGATATGAGAGATTTGTTCTTC,CSARDMRDLFF
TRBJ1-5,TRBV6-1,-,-,TGTGCCAGCAGTAACAGGGAAACCGGTCAGCCCCAGCATTTT,CASSNRETGQPQHF
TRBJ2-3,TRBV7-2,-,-,TGTGCCAGCAGCTTAGCGCTAATGGAGCGGCGGAAACCCGCAGATACGCAGTATTTT,CASSLALMERRKPADTQYF
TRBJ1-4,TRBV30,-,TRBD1,TGTGCCTGGAGTAGAGGACAGGGGCTTGAAAAACTGTTTTTT,CAWSRGQGLEKLFF
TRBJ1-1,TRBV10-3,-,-,TGTGCCATCAGTGGAAGGGATGAAGCTTTCTTT,CAISGRDEAFF
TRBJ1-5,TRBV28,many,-,TGTGCCAGCAGCCGGGCCTTTGGGGGCGGTCAGCCCCAGCATTTT,CASSRAFGGGQPQHF
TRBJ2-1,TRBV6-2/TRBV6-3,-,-,TGTGCCAGCAGCTCCGGTTCCGGCATGAGCACAAATGAGCAGTTCTTC,CASSSGSGMSTNEQFF
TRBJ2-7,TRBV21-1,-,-,TGTGCCAGCGCGATCCTGGGACAGGTCCCCTACGAGCAGTACTTC,CASAILGQVPYEQYF
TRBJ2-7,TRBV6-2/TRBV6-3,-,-,TGTGCCAGCAGGTATATTCAGGACCCCTACGAGCAGTACTTC,CASRYIQDPYEQYF
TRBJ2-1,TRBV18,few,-,TGTGCCAGCTCACCGTTTGTGAGGACAGCATACAATGAGCAGTTCTTC,CASSPFVRTAYNEQFF
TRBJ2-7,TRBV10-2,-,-,TGCGCCAGCACCCAGGCGGGGTACAATGAGCAGTACTTC,CASTQAGYNEQYF
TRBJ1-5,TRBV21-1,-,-,TGTGCCAGCAGCAAATTTGGCGACACCCCCGGGACAGCGAGGGGTAATCAGCCCCAGCATTTT,CASSKFGDTPGTARGNQPQHF
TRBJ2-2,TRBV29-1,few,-,TGCAGCGTCCTATGGACGAGAGGTACCGGGGAGCTGTTTTTT,CSVLWTRGTGELFF
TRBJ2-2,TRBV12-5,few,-,TGTGCTAGTGGTTTGGTGATAGGGATCGGGGAGCTGTTTTTT,CASGLVIGIGELFF
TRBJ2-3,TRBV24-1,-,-,TGTGCCACCGGGGGGCCCACAGATACACAGTATTTT,CATGGPTDTQYF
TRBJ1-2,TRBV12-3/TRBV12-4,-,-,TGTGCCAGCAGTCCGGGTGAGGACTATGGCTACACCTTC,CASSPGEDYGYTF
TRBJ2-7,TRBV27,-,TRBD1,TGTGCCAGCGCTCACCGGGACAGGAACTACGAGCAGTACTTC,CASAHRDRNYEQYF
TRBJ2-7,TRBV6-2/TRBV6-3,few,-,TGTGCCAGCAGTCCAGTGGAGGGGAGGCCATCCTACGAGCAGTACTTC,CASSPVEGRPSYEQYF
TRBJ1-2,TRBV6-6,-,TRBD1,TGTGCCAGCAATTACCGGACAGGGAGGGTTACTAACTATGACTACACCTTC,CASNYRTGRVTNYDYTF
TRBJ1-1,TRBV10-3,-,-,TGTGCCATCAGTGAAGGATGGACACCCAAGGAAGCTTTCTTT,CAISEGWTPKEAFF
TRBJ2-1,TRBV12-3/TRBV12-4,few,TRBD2,TGTGCCAGCAGTTCCCGGACTAGCGGATATGTGAATGAGCAGTTCTTC,CASSSRTSGYVNEQFF